This note documents a single T cell receptor beta chain sequence. Per germline, CDR1 SQVTM and CDR2 ANQGSEA. The V segment lost 6 bases and the J segment 6 bases; nucleotides outside the gene matches: 16. The CDR3 totals 16 residues. This record comes from a study of CD8 T cells in Susac syndrome. RNA in amounts of roughly 0.5 to 1 ug was reverse transcribed with random hexamers. TCRdb processed the immunoSEQ multiplex PCR reads anew with MiXCR; each CDR3 protein has one entry. The repertoire consists of 350,000 to 550,000 distinct CDR3 sequences, with 85% to 90% occurring once and the leading ten covering 0.09% to 0.15%.

The V gene is TRBV29-1, the J gene TRBJ2-3; 9 bases map to TRBD1. The source is a human donor with multiple sclerosis. The sample was CD8+ T cells from PBMCs. CDR3 in amino acids: CSVFIRDRDSPDTQYF. For the CDR3, the DNA is TGCAGCGTGTTTATCCGGGACAGGGACAGTCCTGATACGCAGTATTTT.